Below, one T cell receptor (beta chain) is given with its context. Its antigen is not known. Researchers attached unique molecular identifiers to individual cDNA molecules. TCRdb independently ran MiXCR on the 5' RACE reads; one entry per CDR3 protein. The sample shows under 65,000 distinct CDR3 sequences, under 15% of them seen only once. These data belong to a study of early T cells in non-severe SARS-CoV-2 infection. Across the study: Sequencing was performed on bulk RNA from unsorted whole blood, leaving chains unpaired. Study findings and constraints: A preference for anti-spike CD8 responses marked VDJdb matching, which missed private and CD4 specificities.

The sequenced sample consisted of whole blood. The TCR sequence derives from an adult who was a healthcare worker with PCR-confirmed SARS-CoV-2 infection or an uninfected control (not recorded which).

The CDR3 sequence: CATSRDILDLSSYNEQFF. The CDR3, as DNA: TGTGCCACCAGCAGAGATATATTGGACCTCAGCTCCTACAATGAGCAGTTCTTC. V usage is TRBV15 and J usage is TRBJ2-1; D is uncertain. In germline, CDR1 is LNHNV, CDR2 YYDKDF (reference sequence). Trimming removed 0 bases at V and 0 bases at J, with 15 bases between. The CDR3 spans 18 residues.